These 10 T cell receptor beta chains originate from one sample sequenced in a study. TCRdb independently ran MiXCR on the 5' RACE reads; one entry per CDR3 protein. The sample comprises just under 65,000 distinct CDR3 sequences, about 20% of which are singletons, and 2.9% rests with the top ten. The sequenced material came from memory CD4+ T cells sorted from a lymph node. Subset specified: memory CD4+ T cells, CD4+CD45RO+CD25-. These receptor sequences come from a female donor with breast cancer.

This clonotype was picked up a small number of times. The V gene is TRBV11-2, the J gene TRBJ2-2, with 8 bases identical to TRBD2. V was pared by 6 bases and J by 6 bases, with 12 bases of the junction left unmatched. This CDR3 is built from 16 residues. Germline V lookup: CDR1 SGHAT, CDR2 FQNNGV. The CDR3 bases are TGTGCCAGCAGATCCGGGACTAGTATCATCGCCGGGGAGCTGTTTTTT. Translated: CASRSGTSIIAGELFF.

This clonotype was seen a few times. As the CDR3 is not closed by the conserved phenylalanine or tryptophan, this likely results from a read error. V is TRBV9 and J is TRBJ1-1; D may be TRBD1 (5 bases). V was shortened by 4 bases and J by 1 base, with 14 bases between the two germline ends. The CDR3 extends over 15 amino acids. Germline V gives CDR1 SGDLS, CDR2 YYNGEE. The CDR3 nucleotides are TGTGCCAGCAGCTTAGGGTCCCAGGGGAACACTGAAGCTTTCCTT. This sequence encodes CASSLGSQGNTEAFL.

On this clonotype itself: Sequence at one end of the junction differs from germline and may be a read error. CDR3 region: CTSTSPGQGQGYTF. The CDR3 nucleotides read TGTACCAGCACCTCACCTGGACAGGGGCAGGGCTACACCTTC. The chain uses TRBV6-1 and TRBJ1-2; 9 positions agree with TRBD1. The CDR3 is 14 amino acids. Germline CDR1 is MNHNS and CDR2 is SASEGT.

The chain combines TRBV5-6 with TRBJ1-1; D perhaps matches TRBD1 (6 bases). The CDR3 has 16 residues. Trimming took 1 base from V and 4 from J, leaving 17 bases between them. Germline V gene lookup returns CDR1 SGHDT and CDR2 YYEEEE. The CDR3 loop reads CASSLWGRLTGTEAFF. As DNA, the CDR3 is TGTGCCAGCAGCTTGTGGGGGCGTTTAACCGGCACTGAAGCTTTCTTT.

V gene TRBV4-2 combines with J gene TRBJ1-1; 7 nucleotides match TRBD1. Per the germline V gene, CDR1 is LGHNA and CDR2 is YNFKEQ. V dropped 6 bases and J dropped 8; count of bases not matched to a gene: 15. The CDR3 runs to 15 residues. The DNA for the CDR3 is TGTGCCAGCAGTCCTCATTCTGGCAGGGGGGACGAAGCTTTCTTT. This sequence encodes CASSPHSGRGDEAFF.

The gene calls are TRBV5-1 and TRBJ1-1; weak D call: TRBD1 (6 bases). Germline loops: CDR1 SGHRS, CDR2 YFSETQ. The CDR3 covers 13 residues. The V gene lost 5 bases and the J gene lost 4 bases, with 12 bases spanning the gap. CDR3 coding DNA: TGCGCCAGCAGTTCTACAGGGAGCACTGAAGCTTTCTTT. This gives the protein CASSSTGSTEAFF.

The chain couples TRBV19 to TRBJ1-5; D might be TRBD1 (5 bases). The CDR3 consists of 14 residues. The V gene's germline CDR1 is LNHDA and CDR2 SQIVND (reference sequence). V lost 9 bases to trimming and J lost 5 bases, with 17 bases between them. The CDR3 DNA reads TGTGCCAGCCGGGACGGTCAGGACTATCAGCCCCAGCATTTT. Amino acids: CASRDGQDYQPQHF.

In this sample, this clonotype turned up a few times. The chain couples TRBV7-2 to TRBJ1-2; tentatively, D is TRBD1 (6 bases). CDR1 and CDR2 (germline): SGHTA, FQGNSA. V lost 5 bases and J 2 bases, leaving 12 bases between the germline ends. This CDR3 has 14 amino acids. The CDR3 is CASSRGHPNYGYTF. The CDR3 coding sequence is TGTGCCAGCAGCAGGGGACACCCCAACTATGGCTACACCTTC.

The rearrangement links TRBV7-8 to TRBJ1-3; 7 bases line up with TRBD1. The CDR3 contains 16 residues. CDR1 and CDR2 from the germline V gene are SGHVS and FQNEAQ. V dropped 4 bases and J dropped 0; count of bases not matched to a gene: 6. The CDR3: CASSYGQVFSGNTIYF. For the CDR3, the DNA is TGTGCCAGCAGCTACGGACAGGTTTTCTCTGGAAACACCATATATTTT.

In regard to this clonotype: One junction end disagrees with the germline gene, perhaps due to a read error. CDR3 nucleotide sequence: TGCGCCTGCAGCCTAGGACTGTCGCAACCTTACCAAGAGACCCAGTACTTC. It yields the protein CACSLGLSQPYQETQYF. This chain connects TRBV5-1 to TRBJ2-5, with D possibly being TRBD2 (5 bases). CDR1 is SGHRS and CDR2 is YFSETQ in the germline V gene. The CDR3 is 17 amino acids.